This T cell receptor (beta chain) is drawn from a study of tumor-infiltrating lymphocytes in glioblastoma multiforme. The germline V gene encodes CDR1 WSHSY and CDR2 SAAADI. There are 15 residues in the CDR3. Of note for this clonotype: No conserved phenylalanine or tryptophan is present at the end of the CDR3, so a read error is the likely explanation.

Three nested ARM-PCR rounds with V-beta and C-beta primers built TCRB libraries. MiXCR, run by TCRdb on the multiplex PCR reads, gives a single entry per CDR3 protein. The sample includes 9,000 to 13,000 distinct CDR3 sequences, over 60% of them seen just once. The origin of this receptor is a male donor with glioblastoma. The chain has TRBV10-2 and TRBJ2-3; D might be TRBD2 (5 bases). The material sequenced was brain tumor tissue. The CDR3 loop is CANSEARAGADTQYL. The CDR3 bases are TGCGCCAACAGTGAGGCAAGGGCCGGGGCAGATACGCAGTATTTG.